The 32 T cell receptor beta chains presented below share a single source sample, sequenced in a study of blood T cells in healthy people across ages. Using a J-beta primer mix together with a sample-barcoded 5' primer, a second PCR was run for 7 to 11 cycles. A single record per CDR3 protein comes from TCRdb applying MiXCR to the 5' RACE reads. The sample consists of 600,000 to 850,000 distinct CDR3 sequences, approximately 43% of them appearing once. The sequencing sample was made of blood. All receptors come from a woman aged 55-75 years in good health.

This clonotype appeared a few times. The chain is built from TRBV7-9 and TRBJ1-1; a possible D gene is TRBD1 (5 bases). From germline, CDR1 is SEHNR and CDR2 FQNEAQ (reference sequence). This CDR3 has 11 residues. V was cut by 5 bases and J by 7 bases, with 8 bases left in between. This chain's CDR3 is CASSRQSEAFF. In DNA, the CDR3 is TGTGCCAGCAGCAGACAGAGTGAAGCTTTCTTT.

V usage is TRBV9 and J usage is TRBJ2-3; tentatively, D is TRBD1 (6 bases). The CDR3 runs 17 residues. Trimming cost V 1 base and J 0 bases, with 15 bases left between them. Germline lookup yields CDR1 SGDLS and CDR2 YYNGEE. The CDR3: CASSVPLDRTSTDTQYF. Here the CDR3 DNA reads TGTGCCAGCAGCGTACCCTTGGACAGAACCAGCACAGATACGCAGTATTTT.

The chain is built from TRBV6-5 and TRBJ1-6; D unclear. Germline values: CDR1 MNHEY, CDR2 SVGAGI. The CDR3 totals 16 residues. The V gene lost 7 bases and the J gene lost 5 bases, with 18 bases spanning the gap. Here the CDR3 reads CASTSFWNRDNSPLHF. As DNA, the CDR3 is TGTGCCAGCACCTCGTTCTGGAATCGGGATAATTCACCCCTCCACTTT.

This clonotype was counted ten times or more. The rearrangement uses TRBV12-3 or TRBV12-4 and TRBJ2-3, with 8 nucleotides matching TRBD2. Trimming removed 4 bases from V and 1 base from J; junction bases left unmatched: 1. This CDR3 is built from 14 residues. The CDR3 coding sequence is TGTGCCAGCAGTTCACTAGCGGGCACAGATACGCAGTATTTT. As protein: CASSSLAGTDTQYF.

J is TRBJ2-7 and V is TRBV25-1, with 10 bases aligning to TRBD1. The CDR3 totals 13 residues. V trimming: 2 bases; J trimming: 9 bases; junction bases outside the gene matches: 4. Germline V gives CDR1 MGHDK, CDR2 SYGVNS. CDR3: CASSERDRGSQYF. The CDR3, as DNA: TGTGCCAGCAGTGAAAGGGACAGGGGTTCGCAGTACTTC.

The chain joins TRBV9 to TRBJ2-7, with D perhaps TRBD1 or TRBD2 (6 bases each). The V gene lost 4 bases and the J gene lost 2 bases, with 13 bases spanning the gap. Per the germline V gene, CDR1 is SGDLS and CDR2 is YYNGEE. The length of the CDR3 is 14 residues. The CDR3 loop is CASSQGGLAYEQYF. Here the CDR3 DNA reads TGTGCCAGCAGCCAAGGGGGACTTGCCTACGAGCAGTACTTC.

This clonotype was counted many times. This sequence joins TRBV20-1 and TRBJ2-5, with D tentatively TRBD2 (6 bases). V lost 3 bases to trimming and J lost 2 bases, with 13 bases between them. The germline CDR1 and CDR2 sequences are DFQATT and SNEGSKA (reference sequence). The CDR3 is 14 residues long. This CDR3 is CSARVAGRQETQYF. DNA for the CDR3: TGCAGTGCTAGGGTGGCAGGGAGGCAAGAGACCCAGTACTTC.

Here the CDR3 DNA reads TGCGCCAGCAGCCAAGTGGACTCGCAGTACAATGAGCAGTTCTTC. Translating gives CASSQVDSQYNEQFF. The chain joins TRBV4-1 to TRBJ2-1, with a tentative D call TRBD2 (5 bases). V was cut by 1 base and J by 4 bases, with 11 bases left in between. The CDR3 extends over 15 amino acids. The germline CDR1 and CDR2 sequences are MGHRA and YSYEKL.

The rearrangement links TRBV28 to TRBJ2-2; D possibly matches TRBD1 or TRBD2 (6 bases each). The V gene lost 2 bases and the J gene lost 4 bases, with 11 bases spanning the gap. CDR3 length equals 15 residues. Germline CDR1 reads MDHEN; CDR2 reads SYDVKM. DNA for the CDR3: TGTGCCAGCAGTTTAGGGGGGCACGGCACCGGGGAGCTGTTTTTT. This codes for CASSLGGHGTGELFF.

This chain's CDR3 is CASRKNNHEKLFF. The CDR3 DNA sequence: TGTGCCAGCAGGAAAAATAACCATGAAAAACTGTTTTTT. The V call is TRBV6-5, the J call TRBJ1-4; no clear D gene. Trimming shortened V by 6 bases and J by 6 bases, and 11 bases separated the two germline ends. Germline CDR1 reads MNHEY; CDR2 reads SVGAGI. The CDR3 totals 13 residues.

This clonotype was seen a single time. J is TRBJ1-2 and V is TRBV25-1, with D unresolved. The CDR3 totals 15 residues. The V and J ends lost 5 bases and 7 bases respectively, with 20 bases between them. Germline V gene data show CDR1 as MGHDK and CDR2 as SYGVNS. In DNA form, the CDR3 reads TGTGCCAGCAGTTCCTCTGCCCAGAGACCCTCTGGCTACACCTTC. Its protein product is CASSSSAQRPSGYTF.

CDR3 protein: CASSPGQGQLETQYF. CDR3 in DNA: TGTGCCAGCAGCCCCGGACAGGGACAATTAGAGACCCAGTACTTC. The chain links TRBV7-7 to TRBJ2-5, with 8 nucleotides matching TRBD1. Germline V CDR1 and CDR2: SSHAT, FNYEAQ (reference sequence). The CDR3 has 15 residues. Unmatched junction bases numbered 9, after V lost 5 bases and J lost 4 bases.

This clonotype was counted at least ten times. CDR3 sequence: CASSPRGYEQFF. CDR3 coding DNA: TGTGCCAGCTCACCCCGGGGCTATGAGCAGTTCTTC. The rearrangement links TRBV18 to TRBJ2-1; D could derive from TRBD1 or TRBD2 (5 bases each). Per germline, CDR1 KGHSH and CDR2 LQKENI. V dropped 3 bases and J dropped 8 bases, with 8 bases sitting between them. The CDR3 runs 12 residues.

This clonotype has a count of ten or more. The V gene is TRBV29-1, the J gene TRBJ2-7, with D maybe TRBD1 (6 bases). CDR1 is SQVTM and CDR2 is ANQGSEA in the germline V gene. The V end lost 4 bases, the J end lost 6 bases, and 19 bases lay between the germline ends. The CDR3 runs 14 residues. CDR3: CSVAVGGIQGEQYF. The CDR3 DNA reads TGCAGCGTTGCTGTCGGCGGTATACAGGGCGAGCAGTACTTC.

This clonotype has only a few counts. CDR3 protein: CASSTAGPAYNEQFF. For the CDR3, the DNA is TGTGCCAGCAGCACCGCAGGGCCGGCCTACAATGAGCAGTTCTTC. The V call is TRBV7-2, the J call TRBJ2-1; maybe TRBD1 (5 bases). The V end was cut by 5 bases, the J end by 2 bases, with 13 bases between. In germline, CDR1 is SGHTA, CDR2 FQGNSA. The CDR3 is 15 amino acids.

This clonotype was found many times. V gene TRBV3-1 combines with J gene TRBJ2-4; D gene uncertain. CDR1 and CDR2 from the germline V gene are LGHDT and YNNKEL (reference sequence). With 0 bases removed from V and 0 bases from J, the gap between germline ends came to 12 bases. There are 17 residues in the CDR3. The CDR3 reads CASSQEGSNLAKNIQYF. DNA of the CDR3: TGTGCCAGCAGCCAAGAAGGTAGTAATTTAGCCAAAAACATTCAGTACTTC.

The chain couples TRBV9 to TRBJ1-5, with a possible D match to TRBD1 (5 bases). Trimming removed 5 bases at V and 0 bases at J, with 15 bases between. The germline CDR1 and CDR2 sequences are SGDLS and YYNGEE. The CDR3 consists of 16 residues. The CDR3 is CASSGGGTYSNQPQHF. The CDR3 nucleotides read TGTGCCAGCAGTGGCGGGGGTACGTATAGCAATCAGCCCCAGCATTTT.

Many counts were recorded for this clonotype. The DNA of the CDR3 is TGCAGCGTTGATAGGGGAAACAATGAGCAGTTCTTC. Its protein is CSVDRGNNEQFF. V gene TRBV29-1 combines with J gene TRBJ2-1; the D gene is possibly TRBD1 (5 bases). Germline V gives CDR1 SQVTM, CDR2 ANQGSEA. The V gene lost 3 bases and the J gene lost 5 bases, with 8 bases spanning the gap. The CDR3 consists of 12 residues.

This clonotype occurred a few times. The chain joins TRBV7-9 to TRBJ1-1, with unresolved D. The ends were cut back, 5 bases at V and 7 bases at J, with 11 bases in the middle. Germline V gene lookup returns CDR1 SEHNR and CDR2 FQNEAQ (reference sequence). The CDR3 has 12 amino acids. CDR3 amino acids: CASSQQSLEAFF. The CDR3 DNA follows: TGTGCCAGCAGCCAACAGAGCCTTGAAGCTTTCTTT.

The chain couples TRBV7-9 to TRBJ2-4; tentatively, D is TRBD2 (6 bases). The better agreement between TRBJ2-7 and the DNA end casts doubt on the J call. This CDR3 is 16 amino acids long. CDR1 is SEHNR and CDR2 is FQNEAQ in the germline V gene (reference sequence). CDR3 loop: CASSTSPGLEPHEQYF. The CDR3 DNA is TGTGCCAGCAGCACTAGCCCCGGACTGGAACCCCACGAGCAGTACTTC.

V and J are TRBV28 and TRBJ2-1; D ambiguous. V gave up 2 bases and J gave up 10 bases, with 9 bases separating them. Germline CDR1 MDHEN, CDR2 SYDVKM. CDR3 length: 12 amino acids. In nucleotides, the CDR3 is TGTGCCAGCAGTTTACCCAGATACGAGCAGTTCTTC. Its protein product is CASSLPRYEQFF.

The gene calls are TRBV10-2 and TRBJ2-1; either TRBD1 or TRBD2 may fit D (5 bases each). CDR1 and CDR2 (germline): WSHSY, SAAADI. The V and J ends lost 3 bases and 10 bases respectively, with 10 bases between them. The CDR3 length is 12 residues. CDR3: CASSENGDEQFF. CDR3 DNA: TGCGCCAGCAGTGAAAACGGGGACGAGCAGTTCTTC.

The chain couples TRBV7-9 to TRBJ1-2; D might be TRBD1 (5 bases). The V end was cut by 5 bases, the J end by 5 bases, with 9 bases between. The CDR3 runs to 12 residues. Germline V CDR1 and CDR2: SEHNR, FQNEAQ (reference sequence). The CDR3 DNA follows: TGTGCCAGCAGCCAACAGGCATATGGCTACACCTTC. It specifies CASSQQAYGYTF.

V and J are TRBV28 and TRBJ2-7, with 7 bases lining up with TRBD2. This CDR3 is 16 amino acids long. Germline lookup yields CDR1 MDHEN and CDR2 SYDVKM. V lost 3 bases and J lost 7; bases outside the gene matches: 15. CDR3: CASSFLASGSYNEQYF. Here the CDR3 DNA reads TGTGCCAGCAGTTTTCTGGCTAGCGGCTCCTACAATGAGCAGTACTTC.

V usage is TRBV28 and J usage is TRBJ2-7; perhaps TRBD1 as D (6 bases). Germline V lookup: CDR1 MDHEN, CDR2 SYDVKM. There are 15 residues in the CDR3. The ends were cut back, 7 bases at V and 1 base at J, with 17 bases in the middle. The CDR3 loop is CASTLVGQRSYEQYF. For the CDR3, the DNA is TGTGCCAGCACCCTGGTCGGACAGAGGTCCTACGAGCAGTACTTC. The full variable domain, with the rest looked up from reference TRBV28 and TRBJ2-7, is DVKVTQSSRYLVKRTGEKVFLECVQDMDHENMFWYRQDPGLGLRLIYFSYDVKMKEKGDIPEGYSVSREKKERFSLILESASTNQTSMYLCASTLVGQRSYEQYFGPGTRLTVT.

CDR3 nucleotide sequence: TGCGCCAGCAGCGGGGACAGGATCAACTATGGCTACACCTTC. This gives the protein CASSGDRINYGYTF. This sequence joins TRBV4-1 and TRBJ1-2, with 8 nucleotides matching TRBD1. This CDR3 has 14 amino acids. From germline, CDR1 is MGHRA and CDR2 YSYEKL. The trim removed 5 bases at V and 2 bases at J, leaving 4 bases unmatched.

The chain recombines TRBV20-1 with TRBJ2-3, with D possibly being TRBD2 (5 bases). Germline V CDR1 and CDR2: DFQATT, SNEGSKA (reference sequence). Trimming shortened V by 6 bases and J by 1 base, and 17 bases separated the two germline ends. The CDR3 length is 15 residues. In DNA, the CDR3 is TGCAGTGCCCGTCTTCCGGGATTCCGCACAGATACGCAGTATTTT. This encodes CSARLPGFRTDTQYF.

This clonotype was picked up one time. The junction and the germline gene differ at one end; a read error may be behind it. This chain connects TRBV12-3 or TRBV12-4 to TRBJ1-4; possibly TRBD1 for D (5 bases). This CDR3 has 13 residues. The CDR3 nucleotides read TGTGCCAGCAGTGTAGCAGGGTTTGAAAAACTGTTTTTT. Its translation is CASSVAGFEKLFF.

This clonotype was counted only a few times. CDR3 sequence (DNA): TGTGCCAGCAGCCAGGGGTTCCGAAGCGGTCTCTACGAGCAGTACTTC. Its translation is CASSQGFRSGLYEQYF. V and J are TRBV7-2 and TRBJ2-7; D might be TRBD1 (6 bases). The CDR3 length is 16 residues. Germline V gene lookup returns CDR1 SGHTA and CDR2 FQGNSA. Trimming took 5 bases from V and 3 from J, leaving 20 bases between them. Drawing the rest from reference TRBV7-2 and TRBJ2-7, the complete variable domain is GAGVSQSPSNKVTEKGKDVELRCDPISGHTALYWYRQSLGQGLEFLIYFQGNSAPDKSGLPSDRFSAERTGGSVSTLTIQRTQQEDSAVYLCASSQGFRSGLYEQYFGPGTRLTVT.

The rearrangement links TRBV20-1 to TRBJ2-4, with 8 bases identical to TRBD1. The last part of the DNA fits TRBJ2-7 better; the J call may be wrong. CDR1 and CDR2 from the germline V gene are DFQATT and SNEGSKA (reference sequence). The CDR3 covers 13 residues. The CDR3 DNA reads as TGCAGTGCTCGGACAGGGAGTATATACGAGCAGTACTTC. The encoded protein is CSARTGSIYEQYF.

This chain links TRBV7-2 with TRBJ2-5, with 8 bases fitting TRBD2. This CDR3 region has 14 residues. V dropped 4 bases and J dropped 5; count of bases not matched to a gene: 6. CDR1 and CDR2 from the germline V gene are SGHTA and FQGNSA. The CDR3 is CASSYGGGPETQYF. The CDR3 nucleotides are TGTGCCAGCAGCTACGGGGGGGGGCCGGAGACCCAGTACTTC.

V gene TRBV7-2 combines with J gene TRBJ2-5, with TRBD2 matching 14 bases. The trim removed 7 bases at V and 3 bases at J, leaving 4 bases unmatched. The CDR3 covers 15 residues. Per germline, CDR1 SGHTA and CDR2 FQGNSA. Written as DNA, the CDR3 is TGTGCCAGCACCAGGGGACTAGCGGGAGAAGAGACCCAGTACTTC. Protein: CASTRGLAGEETQYF. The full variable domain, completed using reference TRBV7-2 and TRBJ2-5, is GAGVSQSPSNKVTEKGKDVELRCDPISGHTALYWYRQSLGQGLEFLIYFQGNSAPDKSGLPSDRFSAERTGGSVSTLTIQRTQQEDSAVYLCASTRGLAGEETQYFGPGTRLLVL.